These 13 T cell receptor beta chains share one sample of origin, sequenced in a study of cytomegalovirus exposure and HLA in healthy donors. It was with 60 Vbeta and 13 Jbeta primers that the PCR ran. Libraries were prepared by immunoSEQ multiplex PCR; TCRdb keeps only in-frame clonotypes and omits some of them. The sample lists 120,000 or so clones; about 80% were seen once. Sequenced material: PBMCs. These receptors were obtained from a young man in good health and CMV-seronegative.

The chain uses TRBV7-3 and TRBJ2-1, with TRBD2 matching over 11 bases. The CDR3 length is 16 residues. Germline trimming cut 5 bases from V and 7 bases from J; bases unmatched to any gene: 10. CDR1 is SGHTA, CDR2 FQGTGA, per germline. CDR3 in DNA: TGTGCCAGCAGCGGCACTCTAGCGGGGGGAGCGAATGAGCAGTTCTTC. This codes for CASSGTLAGGANEQFF.

V is TRBV9 and J is TRBJ2-1; TRBD1 might be the D (6 bases). This CDR3 has 14 amino acids. V lost 0 bases, J lost 6 bases, and 10 bases lay in between. The germline V gene has CDR1 SGDLS and CDR2 YYNGEE. The CDR3 sequence is CASSVGPGVNEQFF. The CDR3 bases are TGTGCCAGCAGCGTAGGCCCAGGGGTCAATGAGCAGTTCTTC.

This clone was detected only once. The junction and the germline gene differ at one end; a read error may be behind it. V is TRBV7-2 and J is TRBJ1-5; D unresolved. The CDR3 consists of 15 residues. Looked up from germline, CDR1 is SGHTA and CDR2 is FQGNSA. The DNA for the CDR3 is TGTGCCAGCAGCTTAAGCCAGAGTAGCAATCAGCTCCAGCATTTT. Translation gives CASSLSQSSNQLQHF.

This clone has just one count. The chain links TRBV18 to TRBJ1-4, with 8 positions matching TRBD1. After removal of 3 bases from V and 12 bases from J, the junction contained 12 bases not matched to a gene. Looked up from germline, CDR1 is KGHSH and CDR2 is LQKENI. The CDR3 has 15 residues. The CDR3 spells CASSPSKGTTGELFF. Here the CDR3 DNA reads TGTGCCAGCTCACCGTCCAAAGGAACGACAGGGGAACTGTTTTTT.

The V and J genes are TRBV4-1 and TRBJ2-2; D remains ambiguous. Trimming pared 4 bases from V and 7 bases from J, leaving 13 bases between. CDR3 length equals 14 residues. The germline V gene encodes CDR1 MGHRA and CDR2 YSYEKL. The CDR3 DNA is TGCGCCAGCAGCCGAAGTGGCCGGAGCGGGGAGCTGTTTTTT. This codes for CASSRSGRSGELFF.

The chain uses TRBV4-3 and TRBJ2-5, with D possibly matching TRBD1 (5 bases). The DNA end lines up better with TRBJ2-7; the J call may be wrong. The CDR3 consists of 15 residues. Per the germline V gene, CDR1 is LGHNA and CDR2 is YSLEER. DNA for the CDR3: TGCGCCAGCAGCCAAGTGGGGCAGCCCTCCTACGAGCAGTACTTC. It encodes CASSQVGQPSYEQYF.

This clone was detected only once. V gene TRBV6-6 combines with J gene TRBJ2-1; D might be TRBD2 (7 bases). Trimming cost V 8 bases and J 6 bases, with 23 bases left between them. The CDR3 has 16 residues. Per the germline V gene, CDR1 is MNHNY and CDR2 is SVGAGI (reference sequence). The CDR3 sequence is CASSTMARGGSNEQFF. In DNA, the CDR3 is TGTGCCAGCTCCACAATGGCGAGGGGGGGGAGCAATGAGCAGTTCTTC.

V gene TRBV18 combines with J gene TRBJ1-2; D uncertain. Trimming stripped 2 bases from V and 4 bases from J, with 14 bases between. The CDR3 spans 15 residues. Germline V lookup: CDR1 KGHSH, CDR2 LQKENI. The CDR3 DNA reads TGTGCCAGCTCACCAAACAGTAACATCATCTATGGCTACACCTTC. It encodes CASSPNSNIIYGYTF.

This chain connects TRBV7-8 to TRBJ2-5, with TRBD1 as a possible D gene (6 bases). The last part of the DNA fits TRBJ2-7 better; the J call may be wrong. Germline lookup yields CDR1 SGHVS and CDR2 FQNEAQ. The CDR3 length is 14 residues. The CDR3 nucleotides read TGTGCCAGCAGCTTATCAGGGGTCTCCTACGAGCAGTACTTC. This encodes CASSLSGVSYEQYF.

The chain employs TRBV5-1 and TRBJ1-5; 8 nucleotides line up with TRBD1. CDR3 length equals 15 residues. J was trimmed by 5 bases and V by 4 bases; bases with no gene match: 8. CDR1 SGHRS and CDR2 YFSETQ come from the germline V gene. The CDR3 here is CASSQETGGYQPQHF. CDR3 nucleotide sequence: TGCGCCAGCAGCCAAGAAACAGGGGGATATCAGCCCCAGCATTTT.

The V call is TRBV5-1, the J call TRBJ2-3; 12 nucleotides align to TRBD2. The germline CDR1 and CDR2 sequences are SGHRS and YFSETQ. The CDR3 spans 17 residues. J lost 2 bases, V lost 4 bases, and 8 bases had no gene match. The CDR3 nucleotides read TGCGCCAGCAGCGCCCGACTAGCGGGGGTTGTCACAGATACGCAGTATTTT. Protein sequence: CASSARLAGVVTDTQYF. Variable domain in full (rest from reference TRBV5-1 and TRBJ2-3): KAGVTQTPRYLIKTRGQQVTLSCSPISGHRSVSWYQQTPGQGLQFLFEYFSETQRNKGNFPGRFSGRQFSNSRSEMNVSTLELGDSALYLCASSARLAGVVTDTQYFGPGTRLTVL.

This rearrangement joins TRBV6-1 to TRBJ1-1; D uncertain. The CDR3 is 14 amino acids. Trimming took 4 bases from V and 3 from J, leaving 12 bases between them. Germline V gene data show CDR1 as MNHNS and CDR2 as SASEGT. The CDR3 DNA follows: TGTGCCAGCAGTGTGGTTCTGAGCGACACTGAAGCTTTCTTT. Protein: CASSVVLSDTEAFF.

The V call is TRBV9, the J call TRBJ2-3, with D unresolved. V lost 2 bases, J lost 0 bases, and 10 bases lay in between. This CDR3 comprises 15 residues. Germline values: CDR1 SGDLS, CDR2 YYNGEE. This CDR3 is CASSVRPTSTDTQYF. The CDR3 coding sequence is TGTGCCAGCAGCGTGCGGCCTACTAGCACAGATACGCAGTATTTT.